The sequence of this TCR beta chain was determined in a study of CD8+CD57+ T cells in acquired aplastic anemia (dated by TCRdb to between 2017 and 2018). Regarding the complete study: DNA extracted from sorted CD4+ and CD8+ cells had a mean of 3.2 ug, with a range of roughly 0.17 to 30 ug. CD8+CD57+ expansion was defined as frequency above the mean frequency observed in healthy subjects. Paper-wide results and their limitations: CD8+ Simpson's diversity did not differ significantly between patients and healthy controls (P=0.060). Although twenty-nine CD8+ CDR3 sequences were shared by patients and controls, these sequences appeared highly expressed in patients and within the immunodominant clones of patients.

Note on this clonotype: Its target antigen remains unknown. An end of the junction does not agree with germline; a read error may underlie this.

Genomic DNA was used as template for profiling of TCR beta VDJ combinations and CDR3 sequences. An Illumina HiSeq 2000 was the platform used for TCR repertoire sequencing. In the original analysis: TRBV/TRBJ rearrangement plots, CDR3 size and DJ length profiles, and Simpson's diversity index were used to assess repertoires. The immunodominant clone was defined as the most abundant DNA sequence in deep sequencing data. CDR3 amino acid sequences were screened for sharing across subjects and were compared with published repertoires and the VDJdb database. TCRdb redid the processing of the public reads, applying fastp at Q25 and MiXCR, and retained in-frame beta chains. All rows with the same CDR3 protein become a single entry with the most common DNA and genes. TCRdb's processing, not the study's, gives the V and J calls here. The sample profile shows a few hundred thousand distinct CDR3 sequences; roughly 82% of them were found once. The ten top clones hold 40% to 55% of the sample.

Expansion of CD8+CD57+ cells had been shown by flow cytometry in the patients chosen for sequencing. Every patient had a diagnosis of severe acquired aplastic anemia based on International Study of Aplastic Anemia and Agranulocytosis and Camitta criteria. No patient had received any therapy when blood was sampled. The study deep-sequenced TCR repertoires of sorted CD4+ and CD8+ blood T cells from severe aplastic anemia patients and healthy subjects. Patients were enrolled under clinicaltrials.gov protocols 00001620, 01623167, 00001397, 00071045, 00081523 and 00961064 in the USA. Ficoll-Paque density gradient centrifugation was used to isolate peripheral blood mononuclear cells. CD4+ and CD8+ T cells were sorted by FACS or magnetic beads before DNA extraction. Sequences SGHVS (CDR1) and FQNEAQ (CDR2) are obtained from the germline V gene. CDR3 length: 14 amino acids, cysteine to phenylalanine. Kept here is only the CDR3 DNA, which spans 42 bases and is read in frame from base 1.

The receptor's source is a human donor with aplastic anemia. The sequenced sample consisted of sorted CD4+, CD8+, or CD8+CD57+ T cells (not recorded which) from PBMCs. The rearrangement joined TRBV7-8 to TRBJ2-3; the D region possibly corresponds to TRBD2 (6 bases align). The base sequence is TGTGCCAGCAGCTTCGCGGGAAGTGGTGAACCGTTGTTTTTT. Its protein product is CASSFAGSGEPLFF.